This T cell receptor (beta chain) was captured by sequencing in a study of shared clonotypes between healthy human individuals. Using immunoSEQ multiplex PCR, the repertoire was profiled, and TCRdb retains in-frame clones only, with some absent. Of about 960,000 clones listed, less than 85% were seen once; the top ten hold approximately 1.5%. This CDR3 contains 16 residues. Germline V gene lookup returns CDR1 SNHLY and CDR2 FYNNEI. Trimming left V 6 bases short and J 2 bases short, with 14 bases between. In its sample, this clone was seen once. The sequence came from a man younger than 30 in good health. The sequencing input was memory CD4+ T cells sorted from blood. The sample's subset: CD45RA-negative fraction. The gene calls are TRBV2 and TRBJ2-6; D is unresolved. Here the CDR3 reads CASSLTAIPGANVLTF. In DNA, the CDR3 is TGTGCCAGCAGCCTTACAGCGATCCCTGGGGCCAACGTCCTGACTTTC.